The 20 T cell receptor beta chains presented below share a single source sample, sequenced in a study of CD8+CD57+ T cells in acquired aplastic anemia (dated by TCRdb to the late 2010s). Flow cytometry had shown CD8+CD57+ cell expansion in the patients selected for sequencing. The listed sequencing device is Illumina HiSeq 2000. TCR beta VDJ combination and CDR3 sequence profiling used genomic DNA as the template. TCRdb reanalyzed the raw reads on its own, using fastp at Q25 for trimming and MiXCR for clone calling, and kept in-frame beta chains. Each entry is one CDR3 protein sequence, shown with its most common DNA and genes. Counted in this sample were about 160,000 distinct CDR3 sequences; 70% to 75% of them appeared once. The ten largest clonotypes hold about 50% of the sample. Source material: sorted CD4+, CD8+, or CD8+CD57+ T cells (not recorded which) from PBMCs. These receptors were taken from a human donor with aplastic anemia.

V gene TRBV7-9 combines with J gene TRBJ2-1; perhaps TRBD2 as D (6 bases). CDR1 is SEHNR, CDR2 FQNEAQ, per germline (reference sequence). The CDR3 extends over 15 amino acids. Trimming shortened V by 3 bases and J by 1 base, and 10 bases separated the two germline ends. The CDR3 nucleotides read TGTGCCAGCAGCTTGGGTGGGGGGTCCTACAATGAGCAGTTCTTC. Translation: CASSLGGGSYNEQFF.

This clonotype was seen a handful of times. Mismatch with germline at one junction end may stem from a read error. V is TRBV5-1 and J is TRBJ1-2, with TRBD1 identical over 9 bases. CDR3 length: 14 amino acids. The germline V gene has CDR1 SGHRS and CDR2 YFSETQ. CDR3 DNA sequence: TGTGCCAGCAGCTTGGGACAGGGCGACTATGGCTACACCTTC. It is translated as CASSLGQGDYGYTF. Filled out from reference TRBV5-1 and TRBJ1-2, the complete variable domain reads KAGVTQTPRYLIKTRGQQVTLSCSPISGHRSVSWYQQTPGQGLQFLFEYFSETQRNKGNFPGRFSGRQFSNSRSEMNVSTLELGDSALYLCASSLGQGDYGYTFGSGTRLTVV.

The chain combines TRBV29-1 with TRBJ2-5; TRBD2 might be the D (7 bases). Germline CDR1 and CDR2: SQVTM and ANQGSEA. V dropped 4 bases and J dropped 5 bases, with 17 bases sitting between them. The CDR3 runs to 14 residues. For the CDR3, the DNA is TGCAGCGTTGGAAAGGGGGGGGGAGGTGAGACCCAGTACTTC. Its protein is CSVGKGGGGETQYF.

The chain joins TRBV7-9 to TRBJ2-1; 8 bases are shared with TRBD1. Per the germline V gene, CDR1 is SEHNR and CDR2 is FQNEAQ (reference sequence). This CDR3 is 14 amino acids long. Trimming cost V 6 bases and J 0 bases; bases outside gene matches: 1. CDR3 coding DNA: TGTGCCAGCAGGACAGGGGCCTCCTACAATGAGCAGTTCTTC. Encoded protein: CASRTGASYNEQFF.

The gene calls are TRBV29-1 and TRBJ1-3; possibly TRBD1 for D (6 bases). Germline CDR1 is SQVTM and CDR2 is ANQGSEA. This CDR3 is built from 14 residues. V was trimmed by 5 bases and J by 0 bases, leaving 11 bases between them. CDR3 in amino acids: CSVSTGSSGNTIYF. CDR3 bases: TGCAGCGTTTCAACAGGGAGCTCTGGAAACACCATATATTTT.

As to this clonotype: A read error may produce the germline difference seen at one junction end. The chain combines TRBV20-1 with TRBJ2-2, with D possibly being TRBD2 (6 bases). Germline assignment: CDR1 DFQATT and CDR2 SNEGSKA (reference sequence). CDR3 length equals 13 residues. This chain's CDR3 is CSACAENTGGLFF. The CDR3 nucleotides read TGCAGTGCTTGCGCAGAGAACACCGGGGGGCTGTTTTTT.

To note about this clonotype: One end of the junction varies from germline; a read error may be responsible. DNA for the CDR3: TGCAGCGTCGAAGACAGCGGGACACCTCCCTACGAGCAGTACTTC. Its translation: CSVEDSGTPPYEQYF. This chain joins TRBV29-1 and TRBJ2-7, with a weak D call TRBD2 (7 bases). This CDR3 is 15 amino acids long. CDR1 and CDR2 from the germline V gene are SQVTM and ANQGSEA.

The gene calls are TRBV7-9 and TRBJ2-5, with 8 positions matching TRBD2. V shed 5 bases, J shed 3 bases, and the junction held 5 bases outside the gene matches. Germline V gene sequence: CDR1 SEHNR, CDR2 FQNEAQ (reference sequence). The CDR3 spans 14 residues. The CDR3 is CASSPALAEETQYF. For the CDR3, the DNA is TGTGCCAGCAGCCCCGCACTAGCGGAAGAGACCCAGTACTTC.

The gene calls are TRBV7-2 and TRBJ2-2; D is ambiguous. Germline CDR1 reads SGHTA; CDR2 reads FQGNSA. The CDR3 has 13 amino acids. V gave up 1 base and J gave up 7 bases, with 7 bases separating them. The CDR3 is CASSLGSSGELFF. CDR3 DNA sequence: TGTGCCAGCAGCTTAGGCTCCAGCGGGGAGCTGTTTTTT.

This rearrangement joins TRBV6-6 to TRBJ2-6; D is unresolved. This CDR3 contains 15 residues. Germline V gene data show CDR1 as MNHNY and CDR2 as SVGAGI (reference sequence). V dropped 5 bases and J dropped 4 bases, with 12 bases sitting between them. CDR3 sequence reads: CASSVVMPGANVLTF. In nucleotides, the CDR3 is TGTGCCAGCAGTGTTGTGATGCCAGGGGCCAACGTCCTGACTTTC.

V is TRBV20-1 and J is TRBJ1-4; no firm D call. The CDR3 consists of 12 residues. Germline CDR1 and CDR2: DFQATT and SNEGSKA (reference sequence). The CDR3 coding sequence is TGCTCCTTTTCCTGGTTCGGTGGAGAACTGTTTTTT. This encodes CSFSWFGGELFF.

The chain uses TRBV6-5 and TRBJ2-1; 7 nucleotides agree with TRBD1. The germline V gene has CDR1 MNHEY and CDR2 SVGAGI. The CDR3 is made up of 13 amino acids. V dropped 10 bases and J dropped 7; count of bases not matched to a gene: 10. The CDR3 DNA reads TGTGCCACCCGTTCGACAGGGCTAAATGAGCAGTTCTTC. The encoded protein is CATRSTGLNEQFF.

This clonotype came up a few times. This sequence joins TRBV7-6 and TRBJ2-7, with D perhaps TRBD1 (5 bases). This CDR3 has 13 amino acids. V lost 4 bases and J 6 bases, leaving 13 bases between the germline ends. Germline-derived CDR1 and CDR2 are SGHVS and FNYEAQ. In DNA, the CDR3 is TGTGCCAGCAGCTCAAGGCCCCAGGGCGAGCAGTACTTC. Translating it yields CASSSRPQGEQYF.

The chain couples TRBV29-1 to TRBJ2-7; 8 nucleotides line up with TRBD1. The CDR3 spans 14 residues. Germline V CDR1 and CDR2: SQVTM, ANQGSEA. Trimming removed 4 bases from V and 0 bases from J; junction bases left unmatched: 5. CDR3 coding DNA: TGCAGCGTTGTCGGGACAGGATTCTCCTACGAGCAGTACTTC. Amino acid sequence: CSVVGTGFSYEQYF.

The chain is built from TRBV7-3 and TRBJ2-5, with 9 nucleotides matching TRBD2. The CDR3 spans 15 residues. V dropped 1 base and J dropped 5; count of bases not matched to a gene: 5. CDR1 SGHTA and CDR2 FQGTGA come from the germline V gene. This chain's CDR3 is CASSLSGGAGETQYF. The CDR3 nucleotides read TGTGCCAGCAGCTTAAGCGGGGGGGCCGGGGAGACCCAGTACTTC.

The chain joins TRBV20-1 to TRBJ1-1; D possibly corresponds to TRBD1 (5 bases). This CDR3 spans 14 amino acids. CDR1 is DFQATT, CDR2 SNEGSKA, per germline (reference sequence). Trimming stripped 5 bases from V and 4 bases from J, with 17 bases between. The CDR3 nucleotides are TGCAGTGCTCTCCGTTGGGACGAGCCCACTGAAGCTTTCTTT. Encoded protein: CSALRWDEPTEAFF.

The chain uses TRBV6-5 and TRBJ1-2; no firm D call. The CDR3 loop spans 12 amino acids. Germline CDR1 MNHEY, CDR2 SVGAGI. V lost 2 bases to trimming and J lost 6 bases, with 7 bases between them. For the CDR3, the DNA is TGTGCCAGCAGTTACCCCGGGGATGGCTACACCTTC. Translated, it gives CASSYPGDGYTF.

The chain uses TRBV7-3 and TRBJ2-7; TRBD2 might be the D (6 bases). V gave up 5 bases and J gave up 0 bases, with 11 bases separating them. Germline CDR1 SGHTA, CDR2 FQGTGA. The CDR3 runs to 14 residues. The CDR3 spells CASSHPGGSYEQYF. CDR3 bases: TGTGCCAGCAGCCACCCCGGGGGCTCCTACGAGCAGTACTTC. Full variable domain (missing parts from reference TRBV7-3 and TRBJ2-7): GAGVSQTPSNKVTEKGKYVELRCDPISGHTALYWYRQSLGQGPEFLIYFQGTGAADDSGLPNDRFFAVRPEGSVSTLKIQRTERGDSAVYLCASSHPGGSYEQYFGPGTRLTVT.

This clonotype showed up just a few times. The genes are TRBV10-3 and TRBJ1-2, with D unclear. CDR1 and CDR2 (germline): ENHRY, SYGVKD. This CDR3 spans 14 amino acids. Trimming took 0 bases from V and 2 from J, leaving 7 bases between them. CDR3 bases: TGTGCCATCAGTGAGTCGACACGGAACTATGGCTACACCTTC. This gives the protein CAISESTRNYGYTF.

The V and J genes are TRBV29-1 and TRBJ1-1, with a tentative D call TRBD1 (5 bases). CDR3 size: 15 residues. CDR1 is SQVTM and CDR2 is ANQGSEA in the germline V gene. Trimming took off 4 bases at V and 3 bases at J, with 18 bases between the two ends. The CDR3 DNA follows: TGCAGCGTTGGAGCAGAAGGCGGGGCGGACACTGAAGCTTTCTTT. It specifies CSVGAEGGADTEAFF.